Many counts were recorded for the clone carrying this T cell receptor beta chain. Its antigen remains unknown. An equimolar mix of two oligonucleotides served as the beta constant-region primer for TRBC1 and TRBC2. Nested alpha and beta constant-region primers with the SP2 primer drove four PCR rounds on ligated cDNA. TCRdb reprocessed the UMI-ligation and nested PCR reads via MiXCR and lists one record per CDR3 protein. Of tens of thousands of distinct CDR3 sequences in the sample, less than 15% were seen once. This sample stems from a study of naive and memory T cell subsets. Whole-study findings and limits: TCR counts from RNA may reflect activation-linked expression changes. Naive and memory subsets had different power law exponents for TCR abundance. Over 90% of naive TCR sequences appeared only once after error correction, unlike memory subsets.

V was trimmed by 0 bases and J by 0 bases, leaving 12 bases between them. CDR3 length: 16 residues. The germline CDR1 and CDR2 sequences are DFQATT and SNEGSKA (reference sequence). Source material: central memory CD4+ T cells from blood. This chain uses TRBV20-1 with TRBJ2-1; D not resolved. The sequence derives from a human donor in good health. The CDR3 is CSARDTLTGSYNEQFF. CDR3 DNA: TGCAGTGCTAGAGATACCTTAACGGGCTCCTACAATGAGCAGTTCTTC.